This entry features one T cell receptor beta chain sequence. The entry originates in a study of blood T cell repertoires in COVID-19. Across the whole study: Material from acute and convalescent COVID-19 was sourced from the United States, Italy and Spain. From T cells, B-cell-depleted T cells, or PBMCs came the material, which was cDNA or gDNA.

Source study methods: Estimation of nucleated cell counts relied on the amplification of reference gene primers. The data were produced by immunoSEQ multiplex PCR, yet TCRdb's version contains in-frame clones alone and is incomplete. V, J and clone size are taken as reported in that table, and D and trimming were inferred from the DNA itself. This sample has 150,000 to 200,000 clones, with around nine tenths found just once. The CDR3 runs 16 residues. The V end was cut by 1 base, the J end by 7 bases, with 17 bases between. The germline V gene has CDR1 LNHDA and CDR2 SQIVND (reference sequence). This sequence originates from a man aged 55-75 years with active or convalescent COVID-19. Sequenced material: peripheral blood. This chain uses TRBV19 with TRBJ1-5, with D possibly matching TRBD1 (6 bases). The CDR3 loop reads CASSIAGRGLYQPQHF. The CDR3, as DNA: TGTGCCAGTAGTATAGCTGGCAGGGGATTATACCAGCCCCAGCATTTT.